These 10 T cell receptor beta chains were all obtained from the same sample, sequenced in a study of T cells in localized non-small cell lung cancer. The method was immunoSEQ multiplex PCR; TCRdb's version includes in-frame clones alone and lacks a portion of them. The sample lists about 52,000 clones; approximately 90% were seen once. The sample in question was peripheral blood, obtained before any cancer treatment. Receptors were obtained from a male donor at least 60 years old with stage III squamous cell lung carcinoma.

This chain links TRBV2 with TRBJ2-3; the D is unclear. The V end was cut by 1 base, the J end by 5 bases, with 7 bases between. The CDR3 length is 13 residues. Germline assignment: CDR1 SNHLY and CDR2 FYNNEI. The CDR3 region has the DNA TGTGCCAGCAGTGAAGGGTCCGGAGATACGCAGTATTTT. This sequence encodes CASSEGSGDTQYF.

The chain has TRBV9 and TRBJ1-3; D uncertain. This CDR3 comprises 13 residues. The V and J ends lost 0 bases and 9 bases respectively, with 10 bases between them. Germline V gene lookup returns CDR1 SGDLS and CDR2 YYNGEE. The CDR3 spells CASSVALMGTIYF. The CDR3 DNA sequence: TGTGCCAGCAGCGTAGCCCTCATGGGCACCATATATTTT.

This chain connects TRBV5-1 to TRBJ2-2; possible D gene TRBD2, 7 bases. This CDR3 has 16 residues. The germline V and J ends were trimmed by 2 bases and 0 bases, with 11 bases remaining between them. Germline V CDR1 and CDR2: SGHRS, YFSETQ. DNA for the CDR3: TGCGCCAGCAGCTTACAGGGACTAACGAACACCGGGGAGCTGTTTTTT. It specifies CASSLQGLTNTGELFF.

The genes are TRBV6-5 and TRBJ2-1; D gene uncertain. CDR1 and CDR2 (germline): MNHEY, SVGAGI. The V end was cut by 6 bases, the J end by 12 bases, with 18 bases between. The CDR3 contains 13 residues. The CDR3 bases are TGTGCCAGCAGCCATCTCCCTCGGTCAGGGCAGTTCTTC. Protein sequence: CASSHLPRSGQFF.

This chain uses TRBV11-2 with TRBJ2-3; D ambiguous. CDR3 size: 12 residues. Germline-derived CDR1 and CDR2 are SGHAT and FQNNGV. With 4 bases removed from V and 0 bases from J, the gap between germline ends came to 2 bases. CDR3 region: CASSSSTDTQYF. The CDR3 bases are TGTGCCAGCAGCTCTAGCACAGATACGCAGTATTTT.

V is TRBV28 and J is TRBJ2-7, with 14 nucleotides matching TRBD2. The V gene's germline CDR1 is MDHEN and CDR2 SYDVKM. V trimming: 8 bases; J trimming: 0 bases; junction bases outside the gene matches: 21. The CDR3 consists of 21 residues. The CDR3 bases are TGTGCCAGCGCCTGGGGCCTCTCTCCGGGACTAGCGGGGGTAAGCTCCTACGAGCAGTACTTC. It translates to CASAWGLSPGLAGVSSYEQYF.

The rearrangement uses TRBV18 and TRBJ1-4, with D hard to call. The length of the CDR3 is 11 residues. Germline V gives CDR1 KGHSH, CDR2 LQKENI. V was clipped by 3 bases and J by 8 bases, with 4 bases between them. The CDR3 protein is CASSPREKLFF. DNA for the CDR3: TGTGCCAGCTCACCGAGGGAAAAACTGTTTTTT.

This CDR3 is CSANENTEAFF. Written as DNA, the CDR3 is TGCAGTGCTAACGAGAACACTGAAGCTTTCTTT. The chain couples TRBV20-1 to TRBJ1-1, with D unclear. This CDR3 spans 11 amino acids. Trimming took off 4 bases at V and 1 base at J, with 4 bases between the two ends. CDR1 is DFQATT, CDR2 SNEGSKA, per germline (reference sequence).

The CDR3 reads CASSQGIADVYGYTF. The CDR3 bases are TGCGCCAGCAGCCAAGGAATTGCAGACGTCTATGGCTACACCTTC. The chain carries TRBV4-1 and TRBJ1-2; no reliable D call. Germline CDR1 reads MGHRA; CDR2 reads YSYEKL. CDR3 length: 15 amino acids. With 1 base removed from V and 4 bases from J, the gap between germline ends came to 13 bases.

The gene calls are TRBV7-3 and TRBJ2-1; 10 bases line up with TRBD2. This CDR3 is 19 amino acids long. Per the germline V gene, CDR1 is SGHTA and CDR2 is FQGTGA. V shed 2 bases and J 2 bases; nucleotides not matched to a gene: 12. The DNA for the CDR3 is TGTGCCAGCAGCTTAGTTGGCGCTAGCGGGAGTTGGCCCTACAATGAGCAGTTCTTC. Protein: CASSLVGASGSWPYNEQFF.